Included here is one TCR beta chain sequence, with context. There are a few counts of this clonotype. Its antigen remains unidentified. Per-nucleotide qualities are absent, and no much larger clonotype sits a single base away. From its cysteine to its phenylalanine, the CDR3 spans 15 amino acids. CDR3 DNA only is kept here, 45 bases in frame from base 1. V was cut back by 3 bases and J by 4 bases, leaving a gap of 12 bases between them. For CDR1 and CDR2, the germline V gene (reference sequence) lists LGHDT and YNNKEL. This entry comes from a study of T cells in Graves' hyperthyroidism and ophthalmopathy (dated by TCRdb to the late 2010s). About the full investigation: Peripheral blood was sampled at the time of initial diagnosis, prior to any treatment. A discovery cohort of about a hundred patients, roughly 43 with Graves' ophthalmopathy and 55 to 60 with stable Graves' hyperthyroidism, was used to find distinguishing TCR V-J signatures. Prospective prediction of ophthalmopathy was tested in an independent validation cohort consisting of 18 to 20 hyperthyroidism patients and around 17 patients who later progressed to ophthalmopathy. For training and testing, the roughly 100 patients in the discovery cohort were randomly divided in a 7:3 ratio. The study also compared thyroid tissue and blood T-cell repertoires from several Graves' hyperthyroidism patients. Once sampling was done, hyperthyroidism patients were given methimazole at a starting dose of 30 mg daily, whereas ophthalmopathy patients were given high-dose intravenous methylprednisolone. The paper describes TCR Vbeta CDR3 sequencing of around 130 peripheral blood samples, made up of under 50 ophthalmopathy patients, more than 70 hyperthyroidism patients and 17 progressor patients.

Stable Graves' hyperthyroidism was defined as no progression to ophthalmopathy during 18 months of follow-up. Hyperthyroidism patients were aged 18 to 65 years and newly diagnosed, with disease duration of less than 2 months. Patients with uncontrolled infections, other autoimmune diseases, pregnancy or lactation were excluded. Diagnoses were established on the basis of clinical symptoms, serum thyroxine and TRAb, thyroid ultrasound, and orbital computed tomography. Ficoll-Paque density gradient centrifugation was used to isolate PBMCs from approximately 10 ml of fresh peripheral blood. Trizol reagent was used to extract total RNA, and RNA quality was then checked on an Agilent 2100 Bioanalyzer. On the study overall, not on this receptor specifically: Most expanded thyroid clonotypes (frequency above 0.001) were also detected in blood, a finding suggesting that blood repertoires may reflect thyroid immune responses. During validation, the model predicted progression to ophthalmopathy a median of about 6.5 months ahead of onset, with roughly 65% sensitivity and around 72% specificity. Sample size was not statistically predetermined, and blinding of investigators to group allocation was not performed. Ophthalmopathy was separated from stable hyperthyroidism by a 13 V-J signature model, with approximately 86% sensitivity and 81% to 82% specificity obtained in cross-validation and 80%/75% obtained in testing.

The TCR beta CDR3 regions were amplified from RNA transcripts. The first round of RT-PCR for the TCR CDR3 was performed with the HTBI primer set and the Qiagen OneStep RT-PCR kit. Libraries were constructed in a second round of multiplex PCR, after which size selection and purification were carried out. Libraries were sequenced paired-end with 100 bp reads on an Illumina HiSeq2000. The authors' pipeline ran thus. SOAPnuke was used to process the raw data, removing reads that contained adapters or uncalled bases, had a mean Phred below 15, or lacked an exact match to the constant primer or identifier. COPE v1.2.5 was used to merge the high-quality paired reads, and each unique nucleotide sequence was defined as a clonotype. Clonotypes were aligned to IMGT TRBV, TRBD and TRBJ reference segments using MiTCR v1.1. Only V-J combinations with frequency above 0.0001, covering about 99% of repertoires, were analysed. A TCS score was defined as the ratio of F50 (clonal expansion) to E x V (chaos), with BLOSUM62-based TCRdist applied between CDR3 peptides within each V-J. Welch's t-statistics and random forest reduced some 510 V-J features to about 12, which were used in a naive Bayes classifier (R e1071). The public reads were reanalyzed by TCRdb: fastp trimming at Q25, MiXCR alignment, in-frame beta chains only. Every entry covers one CDR3 protein and lists the most common genes and DNA from its rows. The V and J calls, along with clone size, are taken from TCRdb and not from the paper's own processing. This sample has hundreds of thousands of distinct CDR3 sequences in its table, and less than 15% of those were observed once. 10% of the sample is in the top ten clones.

The TCR originated in a woman aged 18-30 years with Graves' hyperthyroidism. The sequence joins TRBV3-1 to TRBJ2-2; a tentative D match to TRBD2 spans 6 bases. Sequences were obtained from blood. The CDR3 protein sequence reads: CASSHRGSFTGELFF. The DNA sequence is as follows: TGTGCCAGCAGCCATCGGGGGTCCTTCACCGGGGAGCTGTTTTTT. The entire variable domain, with the stretches around the CDR3 drawn from the reference TRBV3-1 and TRBJ2-2 proteins, is DTAVSQTPKYLVTQMGNDKSIKCEQNLGHDTMYWYKQDSKKFLKIMFSYNNKELIINETVPNRFSPKSPDKAHLNLHINSLELGDSAVYFCASSHRGSFTGELFFGEGSRLTVL.